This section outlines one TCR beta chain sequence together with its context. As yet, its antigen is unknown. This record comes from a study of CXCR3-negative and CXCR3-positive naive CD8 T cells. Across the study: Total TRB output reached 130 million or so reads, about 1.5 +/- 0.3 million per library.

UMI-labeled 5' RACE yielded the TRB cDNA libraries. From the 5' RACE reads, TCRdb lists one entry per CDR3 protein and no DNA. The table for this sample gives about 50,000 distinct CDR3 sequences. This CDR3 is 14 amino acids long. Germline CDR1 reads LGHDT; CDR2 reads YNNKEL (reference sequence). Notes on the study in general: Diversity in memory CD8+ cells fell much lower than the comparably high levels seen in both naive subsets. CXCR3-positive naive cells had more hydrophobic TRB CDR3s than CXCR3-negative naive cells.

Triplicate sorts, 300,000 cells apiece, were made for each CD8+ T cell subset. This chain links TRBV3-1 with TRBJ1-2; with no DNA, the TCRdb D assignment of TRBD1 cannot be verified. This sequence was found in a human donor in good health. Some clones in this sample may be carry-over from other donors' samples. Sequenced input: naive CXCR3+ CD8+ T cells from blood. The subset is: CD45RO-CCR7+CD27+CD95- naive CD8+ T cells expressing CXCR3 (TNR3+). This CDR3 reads CASSQDRDYYGYTF.